The 25 T cell receptor beta chains listed next were all sequenced from one sample in a study of blood T cell repertoires in COVID-19. Profiling relied on immunoSEQ multiplex PCR, and the TCRdb table lists in-frame clones only, not all of them. Seen here are 200,000 or so clones, 84% observed once, and the top ten hold 4.5% to 5.5%. Sequencing was carried out using peripheral blood. Receptor source: a woman aged 60 to 75 who had recovered from COVID-19.

This clone has more than one count but fewer than ten. The chain is built from TRBV5-1 and TRBJ2-3; possible D gene TRBD2, 5 bases. The germline V gene has CDR1 SGHRS and CDR2 YFSETQ. CDR3 length: 15 amino acids. V gave up 4 bases and J gave up 1 base, with 13 bases separating them. The CDR3 protein is CASSLKLEGTDTQYF. In nucleotides, the CDR3 is TGCGCCAGCAGCCTAAAACTAGAGGGCACAGATACGCAGTATTTT.

This clone occurred once. This chain links TRBV5-6 with TRBJ2-2; a weak D match, TRBD2 (6 bases). The CDR3 consists of 14 residues. Germline V gene data show CDR1 as SGHDT and CDR2 as YYEEEE. Trimming shortened V by 4 bases and J by 3 bases, and 10 bases separated the two germline ends. For the CDR3, the DNA is TGTGCCAGCAGCCGGGACTTCTACACCGGGGAGCTGTTTTTT. It codes for CASSRDFYTGELFF.

The chain is built from TRBV5-6 and TRBJ1-3; 9 nucleotides match TRBD1. Trimming at V came to 4 bases and at J to 2 bases, leaving 4 bases not matched to a gene. Germline-derived CDR1 and CDR2 are SGHDT and YYEEEE. This CDR3 has 15 amino acids. CDR3: CASSGRTGAGNTIYF. CDR3 DNA sequence: TGTGCCAGCAGCGGAAGGACAGGGGCTGGAAACACCATATATTTT.

V usage is TRBV19 and J usage is TRBJ2-3; 9 bases are shared with TRBD2. V trimming: 6 bases; J trimming: 1 base; junction bases outside the gene matches: 8. CDR1 LNHDA and CDR2 SQIVND come from the germline V gene (reference sequence). This CDR3 spans 16 amino acids. DNA of the CDR3: TGTGCCAGTAGCCCATTAGCGGGGGACGGCACAGATACGCAGTATTTT. Its protein is CASSPLAGDGTDTQYF.

The CDR3 here is CASSIWTGVNSNQPQHF. CDR3 bases: TGTGCCAGCAGCATCTGGACAGGCGTAAATAGCAATCAGCCCCAGCATTTT. This rearrangement joins TRBV7-9 to TRBJ1-5; 7 nucleotides align to TRBD1. The V gene's germline CDR1 is SEHNR and CDR2 FQNEAQ (reference sequence). CDR3 size: 17 residues. J gave up 0 bases and V 5 bases, and 10 bases lay outside the gene matches.

CDR3 residues: CASSRTYEQYF. CDR3 nucleotide sequence: TGTGCCAGCAGCCGAACTTACGAGCAGTACTTC. This chain connects TRBV7-2 to TRBJ2-7; no clear D. CDR3 size: 11 residues. V was trimmed by 5 bases and J by 4 bases, leaving 6 bases between them. Germline CDR1 is SGHTA and CDR2 is FQGNSA.

V usage is TRBV2 and J usage is TRBJ1-1, with D hard to call. The CDR3 covers 12 residues. V was trimmed by 6 bases and J by 7 bases, leaving 12 bases between them. CDR1 SNHLY and CDR2 FYNNEI come from the germline V gene. The CDR3 loop reads CASRRDGGEAFF. The CDR3 bases are TGTGCCAGCAGACGAGACGGCGGTGAAGCTTTCTTT.

V usage is TRBV5-1 and J usage is TRBJ2-1, with 11 bases lining up with TRBD1. The germline V gene encodes CDR1 SGHRS and CDR2 YFSETQ. CDR3 size: 14 residues. With 4 bases clipped from V and 8 bases from J, the junction kept 5 bases outside the gene matches. CDR3 DNA sequence: TGCGCCAGCAGCCCCGGGACAGGGGGGGATGAGCAGTTCTTC. It is translated as CASSPGTGGDEQFF.

In this sample, this clone turned up once. This chain connects TRBV7-9 to TRBJ2-7, with a tentative D call TRBD2 (7 bases). This CDR3 spans 16 amino acids. Germline loops: CDR1 SEHNR, CDR2 FQNEAQ (reference sequence). V was shortened by 5 bases and J by 0 bases, with 17 bases between the two germline ends. The CDR3 region is CASSGAGGQSSYEQYF. The CDR3, as DNA: TGTGCCAGCAGCGGGGCCGGGGGGCAGAGCTCCTACGAGCAGTACTTC.

The genes are TRBV30 and TRBJ1-2, with 9 bases fitting TRBD1. Trimming took 8 bases from V and 8 from J; bases not matched to a gene: 9. The germline gives CDR1 GTSNPN, CDR2 SVGIG (reference sequence). The CDR3 runs 12 residues. As DNA, the CDR3 is TGTGCCGGCTCACAGGGGGCGGACGGCTACACCTTC. Translating it yields CAGSQGADGYTF.

Only a few counts were recorded for this clone. The CDR3 DNA is TGTGCCAGCAGTTACATAGGGACAGGGATGAACACTGAAGCTTTCTTT. Protein product: CASSYIGTGMNTEAFF. The chain couples TRBV6-5 to TRBJ1-1; 9 bases map to TRBD1. The germline V gene has CDR1 MNHEY and CDR2 SVGAGI. CDR3 length: 16 residues. V lost 2 bases and J lost 0; bases outside the gene matches: 4.

CDR3 in DNA: TGCGCCAGCAGCTTGGATCAGTTACGTGGCTACACCTTC. It is translated as CASSLDQLRGYTF. The chain recombines TRBV5-1 with TRBJ1-2, with no clear D. The germline V gene encodes CDR1 SGHRS and CDR2 YFSETQ. The V and J ends lost 0 bases and 7 bases respectively, with 10 bases between them. The CDR3 loop spans 13 amino acids. The full variable domain, in which reference TRBV5-1 and TRBJ1-2 provide the parts outside the CDR3, is KAGVTQTPRYLIKTRGQQVTLSCSPISGHRSVSWYQQTPGQGLQFLFEYFSETQRNKGNFPGRFSGRQFSNSRSEMNVSTLELGDSALYLCASSLDQLRGYTFGSGTRLTVV.

The chain uses TRBV7-6 and TRBJ2-2; D is possibly TRBD2 (5 bases). CDR3 length equals 15 residues. Trimming shortened V by 4 bases and J by 8 bases, and 17 bases separated the two germline ends. Germline-derived CDR1 and CDR2 are SGHVS and FNYEAQ. CDR3 nucleotides: TGTGCCAGCAGCTCGAGCGGTGAAAGGTGGGGGGAGCTGTTTTTT. This sequence encodes CASSSSGERWGELFF.

V usage is TRBV14 and J usage is TRBJ2-1; the match to TRBD2 covers 7 bases. The CDR3 consists of 14 residues. The V gene's germline CDR1 is SGHDN and CDR2 FVKESK. V lost 5 bases, J lost 6 bases, and 7 bases stayed unmatched. The CDR3 region has the DNA TGTGCCAGCAGCTTCCGGGACTACTTCAATGAGCAGTTCTTC. Its protein is CASSFRDYFNEQFF.

The CDR3 coding sequence is TGTGCCAGCAGCGTAGAAGGCGGGACAGGGAAAAACATTCAGTACTTC. It translates to CASSVEGGTGKNIQYF. V and J are TRBV9 and TRBJ2-4; the match to TRBD1 covers 9 bases. Germline CDR1 reads SGDLS; CDR2 reads YYNGEE. V lost 0 bases and J lost 4; bases outside the gene matches: 5. The CDR3 runs to 16 residues.

This chain links TRBV11-2 with TRBJ1-6; unclear D gene. Germline lookup yields CDR1 SGHAT and CDR2 FQNNGV. Between the trimmed V and J ends, which lost 6 bases and 0 bases, there was a span of 12 bases. The CDR3 runs to 16 residues. This chain's CDR3 is CASRRPGGSYNSPLHF. CDR3 DNA sequence: TGTGCCAGCAGACGACCGGGAGGCTCCTATAATTCACCCCTCCACTTT.

This clone was counted many times. The rearrangement uses TRBV9 and TRBJ2-7; 8 bases agree with TRBD1. This CDR3 is 14 amino acids long. J gave up 2 bases and V 3 bases, and 4 bases lay outside the gene matches. Germline-derived CDR1 and CDR2 are SGDLS and YYNGEE. The CDR3 protein is CASSGQGYTYEQYF. The CDR3 DNA is TGTGCCAGCAGCGGACAGGGGTACACCTACGAGCAGTACTTC.

The chain has TRBV2 and TRBJ2-1; 11 positions match TRBD2. From germline, CDR1 is SNHLY and CDR2 FYNNEI. J gave up 9 bases and V 7 bases, and 5 bases lay outside the gene matches. The CDR3 is 13 amino acids. The chain's CDR3 is CASIAGGPGEQFF. Written as DNA, the CDR3 is TGTGCCAGCATAGCGGGGGGGCCGGGTGAGCAGTTCTTC.

This clone was picked up a small number of times. V usage is TRBV5-1 and J usage is TRBJ2-1; 7 nucleotides line up with TRBD1. Germline loops: CDR1 SGHRS, CDR2 YFSETQ. The CDR3 loop spans 15 amino acids. Trimming removed 6 bases from V and 6 bases from J; junction bases left unmatched: 12. CDR3 sequence reads: CASTTGALGINEQFF. In DNA form, the CDR3 reads TGCGCCAGCACAACAGGGGCGCTGGGAATCAATGAGCAGTTCTTC.

The sample holds a few counts of this clone. The chain combines TRBV11-2 with TRBJ2-7, with 7 bases fitting TRBD1. Germline V CDR1 and CDR2: SGHAT, FQNNGV. This CDR3 has 15 amino acids. V dropped 0 bases and J dropped 3; count of bases not matched to a gene: 5. CDR3 bases: TGTGCCAGCAGCTTAGACGGCGACAGGGTCTACGAGCAGTACTTC. Amino acids: CASSLDGDRVYEQYF.

This chain links TRBV29-1 with TRBJ2-2; 12 bases are shared with TRBD2. J was trimmed by 1 base and V by 6 bases; bases with no gene match: 9. The germline gives CDR1 SQVTM, CDR2 ANQGSEA. This CDR3 is 17 amino acids long. The CDR3 spells CSVKLAGGPMNTGELFF. The CDR3 DNA reads as TGCAGCGTCAAACTAGCGGGGGGCCCCATGAACACCGGGGAGCTGTTTTTT.

The V call is TRBV6-5, the J call TRBJ1-6; D unresolved. There are 14 residues in the CDR3. Trimming shortened V by 5 bases and J by 10 bases, and 15 bases separated the two germline ends. Germline loops: CDR1 MNHEY, CDR2 SVGAGI. CDR3 loop: CASSQMARGSPLHF. CDR3 DNA sequence: TGTGCCAGCAGTCAGATGGCACGCGGGTCACCCCTCCACTTT.

This clone was picked up one time. The V call is TRBV5-4, the J call TRBJ1-6; a weak D match, TRBD1 (6 bases). The CDR3 length is 16 residues. Germline V gene data show CDR1 as SGHNT and CDR2 as YYREEE (reference sequence). With 4 bases removed from V and 5 bases from J, the gap between germline ends came to 16 bases. The CDR3 nucleotides read TGTGCCAGCAGCCGAGGCAGGGGCCACAATAATTCACCCCTCCACTTT. Translation gives CASSRGRGHNNSPLHF.

The V and J genes are TRBV7-3 and TRBJ1-1; 11 bases match TRBD1. With 6 bases clipped from V and 3 bases from J, the junction kept 3 bases outside the gene matches. The CDR3 runs 14 residues. Germline V CDR1 and CDR2: SGHTA, FQGTGA. The CDR3 DNA sequence: TGTGCCAGCAGGCGGACAGGGGGCGACACTGAAGCTTTCTTT. It encodes CASRRTGGDTEAFF.

This clone is a singleton in its sample. The J gene is TRBJ2-2, the V gene TRBV19; 10 nucleotides match TRBD2. Per the germline V gene, CDR1 is LNHDA and CDR2 is SQIVND (reference sequence). The J segment lost 1 base and the V segment lost 3 bases, leaving 8 bases of the junction unmatched. This CDR3 comprises 18 residues. The CDR3 DNA sequence: TGTGCCAGTAGTATTGGGGCTAGCGGGGGCATGAACACCGGGGAGCTGTTTTTT. Protein: CASSIGASGGMNTGELFF.